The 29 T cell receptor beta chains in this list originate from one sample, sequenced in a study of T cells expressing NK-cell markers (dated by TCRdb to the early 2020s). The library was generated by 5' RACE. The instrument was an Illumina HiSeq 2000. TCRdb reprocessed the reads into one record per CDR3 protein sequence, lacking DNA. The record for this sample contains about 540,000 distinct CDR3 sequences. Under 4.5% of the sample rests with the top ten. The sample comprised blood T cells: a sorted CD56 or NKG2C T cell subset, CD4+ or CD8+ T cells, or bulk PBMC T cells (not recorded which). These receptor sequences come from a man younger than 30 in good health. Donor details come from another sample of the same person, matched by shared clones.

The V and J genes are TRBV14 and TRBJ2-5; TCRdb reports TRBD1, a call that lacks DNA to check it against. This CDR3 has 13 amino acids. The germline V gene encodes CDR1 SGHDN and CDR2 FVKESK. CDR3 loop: CASSQSVLGTQYF.

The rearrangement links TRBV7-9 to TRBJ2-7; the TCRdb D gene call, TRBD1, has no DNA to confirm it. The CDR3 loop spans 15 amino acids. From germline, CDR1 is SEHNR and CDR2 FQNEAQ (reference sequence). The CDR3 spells CASSLGETGVWEQYF.

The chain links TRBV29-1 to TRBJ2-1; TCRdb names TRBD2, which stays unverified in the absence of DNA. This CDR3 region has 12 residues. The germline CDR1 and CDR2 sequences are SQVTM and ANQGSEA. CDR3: CSVVLANNEQFF.

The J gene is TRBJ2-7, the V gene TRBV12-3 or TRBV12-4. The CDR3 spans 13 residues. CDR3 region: CASSYQVTYEQYF.

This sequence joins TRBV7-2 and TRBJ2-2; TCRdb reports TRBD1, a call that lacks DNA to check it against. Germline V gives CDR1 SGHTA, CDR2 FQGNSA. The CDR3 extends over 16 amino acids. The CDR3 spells CASSLRGRVNTGELFF.

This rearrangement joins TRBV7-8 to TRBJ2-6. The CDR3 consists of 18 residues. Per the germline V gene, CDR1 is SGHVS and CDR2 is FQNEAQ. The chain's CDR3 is CASSLVRLKSSGANVLTF.

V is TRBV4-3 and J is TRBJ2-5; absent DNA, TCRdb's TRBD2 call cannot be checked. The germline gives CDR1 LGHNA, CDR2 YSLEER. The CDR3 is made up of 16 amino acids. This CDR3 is CASSPSLAGLGETQYF.

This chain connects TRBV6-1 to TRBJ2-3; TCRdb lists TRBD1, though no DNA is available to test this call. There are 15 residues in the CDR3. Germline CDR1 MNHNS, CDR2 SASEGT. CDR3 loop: CASTETGGTRDTQYF.

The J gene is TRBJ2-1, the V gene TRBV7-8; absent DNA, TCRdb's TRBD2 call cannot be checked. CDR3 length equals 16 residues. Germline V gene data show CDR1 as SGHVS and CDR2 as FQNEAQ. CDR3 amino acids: CASSLGAGDTGNEQFF.

The CDR3 region is CATSDFTKLFF. The V gene is TRBV24-1, the J gene TRBJ2-2. The CDR3 has 11 amino acids. The germline V gene encodes CDR1 KGHDR and CDR2 SFDVKD.

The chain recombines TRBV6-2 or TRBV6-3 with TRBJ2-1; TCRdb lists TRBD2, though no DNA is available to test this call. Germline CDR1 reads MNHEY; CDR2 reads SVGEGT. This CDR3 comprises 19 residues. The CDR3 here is CASTGRLAGGIGSYNEQFF.

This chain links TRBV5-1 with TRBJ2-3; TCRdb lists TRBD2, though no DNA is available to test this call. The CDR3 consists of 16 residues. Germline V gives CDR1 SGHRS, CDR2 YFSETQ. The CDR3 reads CASSSATSGYTDTQYF.

CDR3 sequence: CASSLAPGLAGGFSYNEQFF. The chain uses TRBV7-8 and TRBJ2-1; TCRdb's D call of TRBD2 is untestable without DNA. This CDR3 contains 20 residues. Germline V CDR1 and CDR2: SGHVS, FQNEAQ.

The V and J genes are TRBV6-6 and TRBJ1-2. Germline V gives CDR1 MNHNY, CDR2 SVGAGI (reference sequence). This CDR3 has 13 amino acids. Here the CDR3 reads CASRNDGRGGYTF.

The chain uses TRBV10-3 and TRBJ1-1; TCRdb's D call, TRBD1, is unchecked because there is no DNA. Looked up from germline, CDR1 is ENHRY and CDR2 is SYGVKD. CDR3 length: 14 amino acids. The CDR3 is CAISGKQGATEAFF.

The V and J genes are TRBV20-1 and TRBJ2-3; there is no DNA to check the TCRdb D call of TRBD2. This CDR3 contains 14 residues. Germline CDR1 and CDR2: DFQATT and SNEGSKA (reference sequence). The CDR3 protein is CSARGGSFTDTQYF.

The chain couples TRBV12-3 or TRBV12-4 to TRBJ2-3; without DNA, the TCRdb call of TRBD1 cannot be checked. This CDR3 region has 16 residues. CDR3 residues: CASKGYSESSTDTQYF.

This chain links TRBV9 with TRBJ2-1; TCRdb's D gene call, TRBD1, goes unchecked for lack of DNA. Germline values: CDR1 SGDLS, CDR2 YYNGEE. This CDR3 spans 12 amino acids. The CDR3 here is CASSVVGSPAFF.

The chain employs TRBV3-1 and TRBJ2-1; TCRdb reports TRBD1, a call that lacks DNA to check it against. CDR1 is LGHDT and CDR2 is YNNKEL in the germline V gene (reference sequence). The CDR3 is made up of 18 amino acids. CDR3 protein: CASSQEAWGASSYNEQFF.

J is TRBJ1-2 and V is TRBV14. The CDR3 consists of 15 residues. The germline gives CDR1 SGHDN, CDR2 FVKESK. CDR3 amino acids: CASSLQGPLGYGYTF.

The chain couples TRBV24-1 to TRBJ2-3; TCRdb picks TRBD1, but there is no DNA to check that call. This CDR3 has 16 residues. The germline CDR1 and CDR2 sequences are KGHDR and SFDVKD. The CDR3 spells CATSDFEGQGTDTQYF.

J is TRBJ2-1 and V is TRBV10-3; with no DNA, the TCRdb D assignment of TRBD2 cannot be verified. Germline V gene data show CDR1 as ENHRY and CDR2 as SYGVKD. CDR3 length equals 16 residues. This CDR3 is CAITDSRTSGNNEQFF.

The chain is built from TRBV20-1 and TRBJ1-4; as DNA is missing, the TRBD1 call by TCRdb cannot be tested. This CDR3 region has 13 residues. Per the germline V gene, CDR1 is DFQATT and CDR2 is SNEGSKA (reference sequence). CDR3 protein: CSGTQGAREKLFF.

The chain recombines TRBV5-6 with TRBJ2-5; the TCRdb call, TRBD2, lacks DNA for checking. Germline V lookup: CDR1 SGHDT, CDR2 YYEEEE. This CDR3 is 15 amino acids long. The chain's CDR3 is CASSLSAGIGETQYF.

The CDR3 loop is CASSQGGTGAPEQFF. The chain has TRBV4-2 and TRBJ2-1; no DNA is available, so the TRBD1 call from TCRdb remains unchecked. From germline, CDR1 is LGHNA and CDR2 YNFKEQ. The CDR3 is 15 amino acids.

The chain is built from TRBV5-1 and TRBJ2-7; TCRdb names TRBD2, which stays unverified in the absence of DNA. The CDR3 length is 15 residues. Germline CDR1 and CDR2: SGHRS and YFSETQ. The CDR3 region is CASSLEAAVPYEQYF.

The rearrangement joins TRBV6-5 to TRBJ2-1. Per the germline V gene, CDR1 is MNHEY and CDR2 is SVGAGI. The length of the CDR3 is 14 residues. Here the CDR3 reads CASSTKDSYNEQFF.

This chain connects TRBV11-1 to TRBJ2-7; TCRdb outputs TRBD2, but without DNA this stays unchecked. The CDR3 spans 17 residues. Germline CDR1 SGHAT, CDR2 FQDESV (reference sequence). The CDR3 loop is CASSLALAGSLIYEQYF.

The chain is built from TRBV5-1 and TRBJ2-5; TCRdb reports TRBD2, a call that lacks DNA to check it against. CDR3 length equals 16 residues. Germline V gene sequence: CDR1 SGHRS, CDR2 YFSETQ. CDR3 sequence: CASSLAGGTTQGTQYF. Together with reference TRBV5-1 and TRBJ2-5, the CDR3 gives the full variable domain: KAGVTQTPRYLIKTRGQQVTLSCSPISGHRSVSWYQQTPGQGLQFLFEYFSETQRNKGNFPGRFSGRQFSNSRSEMNVSTLELGDSALYLCASSLAGGTTQGTQYFGPGTRLLVL.